Below are 29 T cell receptor beta chains sequenced from a single sample in a study of T cells in Graves' hyperthyroidism and ophthalmopathy (dated by TCRdb to between 2019 and 2020). The method behind the library was multiplex PCR. Sequencing took place on an Illumina HiSeq 2000. The TCR beta CDR3 regions were amplified from RNA transcripts. For the first round of RT-PCR on the TCR CDR3, the HTBI primer set was used together with the Qiagen OneStep RT-PCR kit. The raw public data were reprocessed by TCRdb itself: fastp quality trimming at Q25, MiXCR clonotype calling, in-frame beta chains only. Identical CDR3 proteins give one entry, which carries the most common genes and DNA. Within this sample are some 350,000 distinct CDR3 sequences, with around 16% of them counted one time only. The ten largest clones capture about 30% of the sample. The sequencing input was blood. The receptor set was obtained from a woman under 30 with Graves' hyperthyroidism that later progressed to Graves' ophthalmopathy.

This clonotype was seen repeatedly, ten times or more. The chain combines TRBV6-5 with TRBJ2-1, with a weak D call TRBD1 (5 bases). Deletions cut 0 bases from V and 8 bases from J, with 17 bases between. Germline V gives CDR1 MNHEY, CDR2 SVGAGI. This CDR3 has 16 amino acids. The CDR3 sequence: CASSYSAGPGRYEQFF. The CDR3 DNA sequence: TGTGCCAGCAGTTACTCCGCAGGGCCTGGTCGCTATGAGCAGTTCTTC.

There are many counts of this clonotype. This chain uses TRBV11-2 with TRBJ2-1; 8 bases map to TRBD2. Germline V gene lookup returns CDR1 SGHAT and CDR2 FQNNGV. CDR3 length: 17 residues. The J segment lost 7 bases and the V segment lost 1 base, leaving 12 bases of the junction unmatched. The CDR3 nucleotides read TGTGCCAGCAGCTTAGTTACCTCGGGACTAGGTCGAAATGAGCAGTTCTTC. Protein: CASSLVTSGLGRNEQFF.

In this sample, this clonotype turned up many times. The rearrangement uses TRBV20-1 and TRBJ2-1, with D possibly matching TRBD1 (6 bases). This CDR3 has 16 residues. Germline-derived CDR1 and CDR2 are DFQATT and SNEGSKA (reference sequence). The germline V and J ends were trimmed by 4 bases and 4 bases, with 20 bases remaining between them. The CDR3 DNA reads as TGCAGTGCTATGTATGGGGGCGGCGGAGCGTACAATGAGCAGTTCTTC. Protein sequence: CSAMYGGGGAYNEQFF.

This clonotype came up many times. The chain employs TRBV28 and TRBJ1-4; no reliable D call. The CDR3 length is 14 residues. With 6 bases removed from V and 5 bases from J, the gap between germline ends came to 13 bases. Per germline, CDR1 MDHEN and CDR2 SYDVKM. As DNA, the CDR3 is TGTGCCAGCAGCCGTGGACGGAAGAATGAAAAACTGTTTTTT. This gives the protein CASSRGRKNEKLFF.

The rearrangement uses TRBV28 and TRBJ2-6; 11 bases line up with TRBD2. V gave up 2 bases and J gave up 0 bases; unmatched junction bases: 9. The CDR3 spans 20 residues. Germline V lookup: CDR1 MDHEN, CDR2 SYDVKM. The chain's CDR3 is CASSLVSGRATPSGANVLTF. The CDR3 nucleotides read TGTGCCAGCAGTTTAGTTAGCGGGAGGGCCACCCCCTCTGGGGCCAACGTCCTGACTTTC.

The gene calls are TRBV11-2 and TRBJ2-7; TRBD1 or TRBD2 may be the D gene (7 bases each). Germline V gene lookup returns CDR1 SGHAT and CDR2 FQNNGV. V dropped 1 base and J dropped 4 bases, with 14 bases sitting between them. This CDR3 has 15 amino acids. The DNA of the CDR3 is TGTGCCAGCAGCTTAGTAGGAGCGGGACAGTACGAGCAGTACTTC. It translates to CASSLVGAGQYEQYF.

In this sample, this clonotype turned up a few times. The chain is built from TRBV6-1 and TRBJ1-2; D call uncertain. Germline CDR1 is MNHNS and CDR2 is SASEGT. The CDR3 consists of 15 residues. V lost 4 bases and J 4 bases, leaving 16 bases between the germline ends. In nucleotides, the CDR3 is TGTGCCAGCAGTGTGATTCCCTACGGGATCTATGGCTACACCTTC. It yields the protein CASSVIPYGIYGYTF.

The rearrangement uses TRBV29-1 and TRBJ1-1, with D uncertain. CDR1 and CDR2 from the germline V gene are SQVTM and ANQGSEA. The V end was cut by 3 bases, the J end by 7 bases, with 9 bases between. The CDR3 loop spans 11 amino acids. The CDR3, as DNA: TGCAGCGTTGACAGGTCCGTTGAAGCTTTCTTT. Residues: CSVDRSVEAFF.

About this clonotype: A read error is possible here, since a much larger clone lies one base away. No conserved phenylalanine or tryptophan is present at the end of the CDR3, so a read error is the likely explanation. This chain connects TRBV27 to TRBJ2-5, with unresolved D. The V gene lost 7 bases and the J gene lost 5 bases, with 14 bases spanning the gap. Per the germline V gene, CDR1 is MNHEY and CDR2 is SMNVEV (reference sequence). This CDR3 is 13 amino acids long. The CDR3 loop is CASTASPSETQYL. The CDR3 DNA reads TGTGCCAGCACGGCCAGTCCTTCGGAGACCCAGTACCTC.

The chain carries TRBV15 and TRBJ2-1; the D is unclear. Germline V lookup: CDR1 LNHNV, CDR2 YYDKDF (reference sequence). Trimming cost V 1 base and J 6 bases, with 13 bases left between them. The length of the CDR3 is 15 residues. The CDR3: CATSRGPDSGNEQFF. The CDR3 DNA follows: TGTGCCACCAGCAGAGGGCCGGATTCGGGCAATGAGCAGTTCTTC.

The V gene is TRBV6-4, the J gene TRBJ2-1, with 9 bases identical to TRBD2. The CDR3 consists of 16 residues. The junction had 8 bases not matched to a gene; V was cut back by 0 bases and J by 8 bases. CDR1 is MRHNA, CDR2 SNTAGT, per germline. The CDR3 spells CASSDSSSGSWDEQFF. The CDR3 DNA follows: TGTGCCAGCAGTGACTCAAGTAGCGGGAGTTGGGATGAGCAGTTCTTC.

This clonotype was seen repeatedly, ten times or more. The chain is built from TRBV28 and TRBJ2-5; D may be TRBD2 (5 bases). V gave up 5 bases and J gave up 0 bases, with 10 bases separating them. From germline, CDR1 is MDHEN and CDR2 SYDVKM. The CDR3 contains 14 residues. As DNA, the CDR3 is TGTGCCAGCAGTCGACCGGGGTACCAAGAGACCCAGTACTTC. This translates into CASSRPGYQETQYF. Using reference TRBV28 and TRBJ2-5 for the parts outside the CDR3, the full variable domain is DVKVTQSSRYLVKRTGEKVFLECVQDMDHENMFWYRQDPGLGLRLIYFSYDVKMKEKGDIPEGYSVSREKKERFSLILESASTNQTSMYLCASSRPGYQETQYFGPGTRLLVL.

This clonotype was found many times. The rearrangement links TRBV11-2 to TRBJ2-7, with 7 bases aligning to TRBD2. This CDR3 spans 14 amino acids. V lost 4 bases to trimming and J lost 6 bases; unmatched junction nucleotides: 9. Germline V gene lookup returns CDR1 SGHAT and CDR2 FQNNGV. This chain's CDR3 is CASSSFREEGEQYF. DNA of the CDR3: TGTGCCAGCAGCTCCTTTCGGGAGGAGGGCGAGCAGTACTTC. Based on the CDR3 plus reference TRBV11-2 and TRBJ2-7, the full variable domain is EAGVAQSPRYKIIEKRQSVAFWCNPISGHATLYWYQQILGQGPKLLIQFQNNGVVDDSQLPKDRFSAERLKGVDSTLKIQPAKLEDSAVYLCASSSFREEGEQYFGPGTRLTVT.

There are a few counts of this clonotype. V gene TRBV7-9 combines with J gene TRBJ1-5; D is unclear. The CDR3 is made up of 13 amino acids. Germline CDR1 and CDR2: SEHNR and FQNEAQ (reference sequence). V dropped 4 bases and J dropped 1 base, with 5 bases sitting between them. This CDR3 reads CASSYPSNQPQHF. The CDR3 DNA reads as TGTGCCAGCAGCTACCCAAGCAATCAGCCCCAGCATTTT. Variable domain in full (rest from reference TRBV7-9 and TRBJ1-5): DTGVSQNPRHKITKRGQNVTFRCDPISEHNRLYWYRQTLGQGPEFLTYFQNEAQLEKSRLLSDRFSAERPKGSFSTLEIQRTEQGDSAMYLCASSYPSNQPQHFGDGTRLSIL.

The genes are TRBV7-8 and TRBJ1-1; perhaps TRBD1 as D (5 bases). The ends were cut back, 1 base at V and 4 bases at J, with 10 bases in the middle. Germline V gives CDR1 SGHVS, CDR2 FQNEAQ. The CDR3 consists of 14 residues. CDR3 residues: CASSLVSGPTEAFF. The CDR3 DNA sequence: TGTGCCAGCAGCTTAGTTTCAGGGCCCACTGAAGCTTTCTTT.

The V and J genes are TRBV18 and TRBJ2-2; TRBD1 agrees at 7 bases. This CDR3 has 14 amino acids. Per the germline V gene, CDR1 is KGHSH and CDR2 is LQKENI. V lost 1 base to trimming and J lost 9 bases; unmatched junction nucleotides: 5. In nucleotides, the CDR3 is TGTGCCAGCTCACCACGACAGGGTGTTAGGGAGCTGTTTTTT. The encoded protein is CASSPRQGVRELFF.

This clonotype showed up many times. The chain is built from TRBV29-1 and TRBJ2-7; TRBD1 might be the D (6 bases). Germline assignment: CDR1 SQVTM and CDR2 ANQGSEA. Trimming took off 6 bases at V and 0 bases at J, with 15 bases between the two ends. The CDR3 runs 14 residues. CDR3 loop: CSVAGTTDSYEQYF. The CDR3 DNA follows: TGCAGCGTCGCCGGGACAACGGACTCCTACGAGCAGTACTTC.

This clonotype has a count of ten or more. The gene calls are TRBV19 and TRBJ2-1; 7 positions match TRBD1. The ends lost 3 bases at V and 5 bases at J; junction bases unmatched: 7. CDR1 and CDR2 from the germline V gene are LNHDA and SQIVND (reference sequence). This CDR3 has 15 residues. The CDR3 bases are TGTGCCAGTAGTATTAGAGGGACAGAAGACAATGAGCAGTTCTTC. This encodes CASSIRGTEDNEQFF.

The sample holds a few counts of this clonotype. The J gene is TRBJ1-2, the V gene TRBV28; 8 bases map to TRBD1. Trimming at V came to 6 bases and at J to 1 base, leaving 4 bases not matched to a gene. This CDR3 comprises 14 residues. Germline CDR1 is MDHEN and CDR2 is SYDVKM. CDR3 residues: CASSSGQVNYGYTF. For the CDR3, the DNA is TGTGCCAGCAGCTCGGGACAGGTTAACTATGGCTACACCTTC.

On this clonotype itself: A much larger clone differs by one base, so this may be a read error. The chain couples TRBV5-1 to TRBJ2-2; D may correspond to TRBD1 or TRBD2 (5 bases each). This CDR3 comprises 14 residues. Germline V gene data show CDR1 as SGHRS and CDR2 as YFSETQ. The CDR3 here is CASSLIVDTGERFF. The CDR3 DNA follows: TGCGCCAGCAGCTTGATAGTGGACACCGGGGAGCGGTTTTTT.

Points on this clonotype: This clone may be a read error of a much larger clone one base away. This chain links TRBV28 with TRBJ2-1; no clear D. This CDR3 is built from 12 residues. The germline CDR1 and CDR2 sequences are MDHEN and SYDVKM. CDR3 coding DNA: TGTGCCAGCAGCGAGGCGACCAATGAGCAGCTCTTC. Its translation is CASSEATNEQLF.

This clonotype was seen many times. V gene TRBV3-1 combines with J gene TRBJ2-3, with 11 bases that match TRBD2. V shed 0 bases, J shed 3 bases, and the junction held 8 bases outside the gene matches. This CDR3 spans 18 amino acids. Germline CDR1 and CDR2: LGHDT and YNNKEL (reference sequence). CDR3 in DNA: TGTGCCAGCAGCCAAGAGGGCGTAGCGGGAGGGCGGACAGATACGCAGTATTTT. It yields the protein CASSQEGVAGGRTDTQYF.

The CDR3 DNA follows: TGCAGCGTTGAAGATAGGATCTGGGGGCGCGGGTCTGATACGCAGTATTTT. Translated, it gives CSVEDRIWGRGSDTQYF. The V gene is TRBV29-1, the J gene TRBJ2-3; D might be TRBD1 (6 bases). Germline loops: CDR1 SQVTM, CDR2 ANQGSEA. The V gene lost 0 bases and the J gene lost 6 bases, with 22 bases spanning the gap. The CDR3 consists of 17 residues.

This clonotype was counted at least ten times. V is TRBV5-1 and J is TRBJ2-7; D ambiguous. Trimming took off 2 bases at V and 6 bases at J, with 6 bases between the two ends. The length of the CDR3 is 11 residues. Germline V CDR1 and CDR2: SGHRS, YFSETQ. In DNA form, the CDR3 reads TGCGCCAGCAGCTTTGGAGCCGAGCAGTACTTC. It translates to CASSFGAEQYF.

This clonotype was counted only a few times. V usage is TRBV9 and J usage is TRBJ2-3, with TRBD1 as a possible D gene (6 bases). The CDR3 runs 13 residues. V lost 3 bases and J lost 5, with 10 bases in between. Germline CDR1 SGDLS, CDR2 YYNGEE. CDR3 region: CASSAQGIDTQYF. CDR3 coding DNA: TGTGCCAGCAGCGCCCAGGGGATAGATACGCAGTATTTT.

The chain combines TRBV6-1 with TRBJ2-1, with 9 bases that match TRBD1. The V and J ends lost 1 base and 6 bases, in that order; junction bases with no gene match: 4. The CDR3 consists of 15 residues. CDR1 and CDR2 from the germline V gene are MNHNS and SASEGT. The CDR3 region has the DNA TGTGCCAGCAGTGAAGGGACAGGGGACCCCAATGAGCAGTTCTTC. Its protein product is CASSEGTGDPNEQFF.

This clonotype has a handful of counts. The conserved phenylalanine or tryptophan normally closing the CDR3 is absent here, so this likely arose from a read error. The chain is built from TRBV11-2 and TRBJ2-7, with 10 bases aligning to TRBD2. J gave up 3 bases and V 1 base, and 3 bases lay outside the gene matches. Germline CDR1 and CDR2: SGHAT and FQNNGV. CDR3 size: 15 residues. The CDR3: CASSLAPSGSYEQYL. CDR3 nucleotides: TGTGCCAGCAGCTTAGCCCCTAGCGGGAGCTACGAGCAGTACCTC.

This clonotype was picked up a small number of times. This chain connects TRBV6-5 to TRBJ2-2, with D unresolved. CDR3 size: 14 residues. V lost 6 bases and J lost 7, with 15 bases in between. Germline CDR1 MNHEY, CDR2 SVGAGI. The CDR3 nucleotides are TGTGCCAGCAGCTACCTTGGAAGACACGGGGAGCTGTTTTTT. It specifies CASSYLGRHGELFF.

This chain uses TRBV3-1 with TRBJ2-2; 7 nucleotides line up with TRBD2. Unmatched junction bases numbered 3, after V lost 3 bases and J lost 5 bases. Germline lookup yields CDR1 LGHDT and CDR2 YNNKEL (reference sequence). This CDR3 is built from 14 residues. The CDR3: CASSHGGTTGELFF. In nucleotides, the CDR3 is TGTGCCAGCAGCCACGGGGGGACTACCGGGGAGCTGTTTTTT.